The next 10 T cell receptor beta chains were all read from a single sample in a study of cytomegalovirus exposure and HLA in healthy donors. A multiplex PCR was run with 60 Vbeta primers and 13 Jbeta primers. The assay was immunoSEQ multiplex PCR, and TCRdb's table has in-frame clones only and misses some. The sample has some 100,000 clones; roughly 70% are singletons. Source material: PBMCs. These receptor sequences come from a man in his forties in good health and CMV-seronegative.

The genes are TRBV29-1 and TRBJ2-7, with 9 nucleotides matching TRBD1. V was pared by 0 bases and J by 4 bases, with 7 bases of the junction left unmatched. Per germline, CDR1 SQVTM and CDR2 ANQGSEA. CDR3 length equals 15 residues. The CDR3 reads CSVEDYGTGQYEQYF. The CDR3 region has the DNA TGCAGCGTTGAAGATTACGGGACAGGGCAGTACGAGCAGTACTTC.

The chain combines TRBV19 with TRBJ2-1, with 11 bases aligning to TRBD1. Trimming removed 6 bases from V and 4 bases from J; junction bases left unmatched: 5. Looked up from germline, CDR1 is LNHDA and CDR2 is SQIVND (reference sequence). CDR3 length: 15 residues. DNA of the CDR3: TGTGCCAGTAGCACCGGGACAGGGGGGTACAATGAGCAGTTCTTC. Translating gives CASSTGTGGYNEQFF.

The chain carries TRBV29-1 and TRBJ2-7, with TRBD2 matching 9 bases. The V segment lost 7 bases and the J segment 2 bases; nucleotides outside the gene matches: 18. Germline CDR1 is SQVTM and CDR2 is ANQGSEA. CDR3 size: 17 residues. The chain's CDR3 is CSATRGNSGGPAYEQYF. The CDR3 nucleotides read TGCAGCGCCACGCGTGGGAACAGCGGGGGGCCTGCCTACGAGCAGTACTTC.

The chain links TRBV15 to TRBJ1-2; the D is unclear. V gave up 0 bases and J gave up 6 bases, with 11 bases separating them. The CDR3 extends over 14 amino acids. Germline V lookup: CDR1 LNHNV, CDR2 YYDKDF (reference sequence). The CDR3: CATSRDEGEDGYTF. The CDR3 nucleotides read TGTGCCACCAGCAGAGACGAGGGCGAGGATGGCTACACCTTC.

The CDR3 DNA reads as TGTGCCAGCAGCTTAAGGGGAAGTAACTCGGATGAGCAGTTCTTC. Its translation: CASSLRGSNSDEQFF. The chain recombines TRBV11-3 with TRBJ2-1, with D tentatively TRBD1 (5 bases). Germline values: CDR1 SGHNT, CDR2 YENEEA. The CDR3 covers 15 residues. Trimming removed 2 bases at V and 8 bases at J, with 16 bases between.

The V and J genes are TRBV5-1 and TRBJ2-7; 9 bases align to TRBD2. J gave up 2 bases and V 0 bases, and 3 bases lay outside the gene matches. The CDR3 is 15 residues long. Germline CDR1 SGHRS, CDR2 YFSETQ. The CDR3 sequence is CASSLEGLAPYEQYF. The CDR3 DNA reads as TGCGCCAGCAGCTTGGAGGGACTAGCCCCCTACGAGCAGTACTTC. Together with reference TRBV5-1 and TRBJ2-7, the CDR3 gives the full variable domain: KAGVTQTPRYLIKTRGQQVTLSCSPISGHRSVSWYQQTPGQGLQFLFEYFSETQRNKGNFPGRFSGRQFSNSRSEMNVSTLELGDSALYLCASSLEGLAPYEQYFGPGTRLTVT.

The rearrangement joins TRBV7-3 to TRBJ2-1, with 7 nucleotides matching TRBD2. This CDR3 is 13 amino acids long. Germline CDR1 is SGHTA and CDR2 is FQGTGA. V gave up 2 bases and J gave up 5 bases; unmatched junction bases: 0. CDR3 DNA: TGTGCCAGCAGCTTAGCGGGGGACAATGAGCAGTTCTTC. It is translated as CASSLAGDNEQFF.

The V gene is TRBV19, the J gene TRBJ2-5, with D unclear. V dropped 5 bases and J dropped 0 bases, with 19 bases sitting between them. The germline V gene has CDR1 LNHDA and CDR2 SQIVND (reference sequence). The CDR3 runs 17 residues. CDR3 region: CASSPEFDAGYQETQYF. CDR3 sequence (DNA): TGTGCCAGTAGTCCCGAATTCGATGCCGGGTACCAAGAGACCCAGTACTTC.

The chain couples TRBV7-2 to TRBJ1-2, with 8 positions matching TRBD1. The CDR3 has 14 residues. Losses at the gene ends were 3 bases for V and 8 bases for J; bases not matched to a gene: 8. Germline CDR1 and CDR2: SGHTA and FQGNSA. As DNA, the CDR3 is TGTGCCAGCAGCTTTGACAGGGGTTGGAAAGGCTACACCTTC. It is translated as CASSFDRGWKGYTF.

V usage is TRBV9 and J usage is TRBJ2-5, with D perhaps matching TRBD1 (6 bases). V gave up 4 bases and J gave up 0 bases, with 10 bases separating them. Looked up from germline, CDR1 is SGDLS and CDR2 is YYNGEE. The CDR3 contains 14 residues. The CDR3 DNA reads TGTGCCAGCAGCTTCCGACAGGACCAAGAGACCCAGTACTTC. Translating gives CASSFRQDQETQYF.